This T cell receptor beta chain comes out of a study of T cells in Graves' hyperthyroidism and ophthalmopathy. Amplification targeted TCR beta CDR3 regions from RNA transcripts. RT-PCR in the first round (using the HTBI primer set) targeted the TCR CDR3. TCRdb used MiXCR to reprocess the multiplex PCR reads, holding one entry per CDR3 protein. The table lists hundreds of thousands of distinct CDR3 sequences, 15% to 20% of them singletons. The CDR3 has 11 residues. The germline V and J ends were trimmed by 0 bases and 5 bases, with 5 bases remaining between them. Per the germline V gene, CDR1 is DFQATT and CDR2 is SNEGSKA (reference sequence). This clonotype appeared once.

The sample taken for sequencing was blood. The receptor was derived from a man aged 35 to 55 with Graves' ophthalmopathy. The V and J genes are TRBV20-1 and TRBJ2-7; D is ambiguous. CDR3 sequence: CSARDRNEQYF. The CDR3 DNA reads TGCAGTGCTAGAGATAGGAACGAGCAGTACTTC.